What follows are 21 T cell receptor beta chains derived from one specimen sequenced in a study of blood T cell repertoires in COVID-19. Measured with immunoSEQ multiplex PCR; TCRdb has only the in-frame clones, and not every one. This table holds 100,000 to 150,000 clones, 79% found once. Sequencing was performed on peripheral blood. The receptors originated from a man aged 35 to 55 with active or convalescent COVID-19.

This clone was picked up a small number of times. V gene TRBV2 combines with J gene TRBJ1-2; TRBD1 matches at 8 bases. The CDR3 covers 11 residues. V lost 5 bases, J lost 8 bases, and 1 base stayed unmatched. Germline V gene lookup returns CDR1 SNHLY and CDR2 FYNNEI. Written as DNA, the CDR3 is TGTGCCAGCAGTCGGACAGGGGGCTACACCTTC. Its protein is CASSRTGGYTF.

The chain joins TRBV18 to TRBJ1-2, with TRBD1 matching 9 bases. The CDR3 has 14 amino acids. V shed 3 bases, J shed 8 bases, and the junction held 7 bases outside the gene matches. From germline, CDR1 is KGHSH and CDR2 LQKENI. This chain's CDR3 is CASSPTGGAEGYTF. CDR3 DNA sequence: TGTGCCAGCTCACCTACAGGGGGCGCCGAGGGCTACACCTTC.

This chain joins TRBV4-3 and TRBJ2-5; 12 bases agree with TRBD2. The CDR3 length is 17 residues. CDR1 LGHNA and CDR2 YSLEER come from the germline V gene. V lost 0 bases to trimming and J lost 3 bases; unmatched junction nucleotides: 5. In nucleotides, the CDR3 is TGCGCCAGCAGCCAAGATCTGGGACTAGCGGGTGAAGAGACCCAGTACTTC. Amino acid sequence: CASSQDLGLAGEETQYF.

The V and J genes are TRBV7-9 and TRBJ2-7; no clear D gene. V dropped 5 bases and J dropped 0 bases, with 8 bases sitting between them. Germline CDR1 is SEHNR and CDR2 is FQNEAQ (reference sequence). This CDR3 has 13 amino acids. CDR3 DNA: TGTGCCAGCAGCCCTTCTCCCTCCTACGAGCAGTACTTC. This translates into CASSPSPSYEQYF.

The CDR3 reads CASSFLRGGQETQYF. Written as DNA, the CDR3 is TGTGCCAGCAGCTTCTTACGGGGAGGACAAGAGACCCAGTACTTC. The V and J genes are TRBV13 and TRBJ2-5; maybe TRBD2 (6 bases). The CDR3 totals 15 residues. CDR1 is PRHDT and CDR2 is FYEKMQ in the germline V gene (reference sequence). The V and J ends lost 3 bases and 2 bases respectively, with 13 bases between them.

The genes are TRBV4-2 and TRBJ1-2; TRBD1 agrees at 9 bases. J lost 7 bases, V lost 5 bases, and 11 bases had no gene match. Germline CDR1 LGHNA, CDR2 YNFKEQ. This CDR3 spans 15 amino acids. The DNA of the CDR3 is TGTGCCAGCAGCATCGGGGACAGGGAACGGGTTGGCTACACCTTC. It translates to CASSIGDRERVGYTF.

The chain recombines TRBV7-3 with TRBJ2-2, with 7 bases fitting TRBD2. This CDR3 has 15 residues. After removal of 0 bases from V and 7 bases from J, the junction contained 5 bases not matched to a gene. Per germline, CDR1 SGHTA and CDR2 FQGTGA. The CDR3 sequence is CASSLTGGRDGELFF. Written as DNA, the CDR3 is TGTGCCAGCAGCTTAACAGGAGGGAGGGACGGGGAGCTGTTTTTT.

The chain has TRBV6-2 or TRBV6-3 and TRBJ1-2, with D tentatively TRBD1 (6 bases). This CDR3 contains 16 residues. Trimming pared 0 bases from V and 0 bases from J, leaving 11 bases between. Per germline, CDR1 MNHEY and CDR2 SVGEGT. This CDR3 is CASSYSNRATNYGYTF. CDR3 in DNA: TGTGCCAGCAGTTACTCGAACAGGGCGACTAACTATGGCTACACCTTC.

The chain joins TRBV5-4 to TRBJ2-5, with 8 bases that match TRBD2. With 4 bases clipped from V and 4 bases from J, the junction kept 9 bases outside the gene matches. Germline values: CDR1 SGHNT, CDR2 YYREEE (reference sequence). This CDR3 has 15 residues. DNA of the CDR3: TGTGCCAGCAGCCTACTCGGTAGCGGGACAGAGACCCAGTACTTC. It is translated as CASSLLGSGTETQYF. Complete variable domain (other parts from reference TRBV5-4 and TRBJ2-5): ETGVTQSPTHLIKTRGQQVTLRCSSQSGHNTVSWYQQALGQGPQFIFQYYREEENGRGNFPPRFSGLQFPNYSSELNVNALELDDSALYLCASSLLGSGTETQYFGPGTRLLVL.

This clone was counted only a few times. The V and J genes are TRBV28 and TRBJ1-1, with TRBD1 matching over 7 bases. V lost 6 bases to trimming and J lost 4 bases; unmatched junction nucleotides: 5. The germline V gene has CDR1 MDHEN and CDR2 SYDVKM. The CDR3 runs to 13 residues. CDR3 amino acids: CASRSQGVTEAFF. The CDR3 nucleotides are TGTGCCAGCAGGTCTCAGGGGGTCACTGAAGCTTTCTTT.

This sequence joins TRBV28 and TRBJ1-1; 9 bases fit TRBD1. The CDR3 is 12 residues long. Germline assignment: CDR1 MDHEN and CDR2 SYDVKM. The junction had 11 bases not matched to a gene; V was cut back by 10 bases and J by 11 bases. The CDR3, as DNA: TGTGCCACCCGGCGGGACAGGGTTTTTGCTTTCTTT. This codes for CATRRDRVFAFF.

In regard to this clone: The junction departs from the called germline gene at one end, perhaps through a read error. The chain carries TRBV6-6 and TRBJ2-1; TRBD1 is a possible D gene (6 bases). Germline V gives CDR1 MNHNY, CDR2 SVGAGI (reference sequence). This CDR3 region has 14 residues. CDR3 sequence: CASSYSDWDNQQFF. In DNA form, the CDR3 reads TGTGCCAGCAGTTACTCGGACTGGGACAATCAGCAGTTCTTC.

In this sample, this clone turned up a few times. The chain has TRBV27 and TRBJ2-7; maybe TRBD1 (6 bases). In germline, CDR1 is MNHEY, CDR2 SMNVEV (reference sequence). V lost 2 bases and J 4 bases, leaving 9 bases between the germline ends. The CDR3 spans 13 residues. CDR3: CASSLRQGYEQYF. The CDR3 DNA follows: TGTGCCAGCAGTTTAAGGCAGGGGTACGAGCAGTACTTC.

The chain is built from TRBV19 and TRBJ2-3; unclear D gene. V was shortened by 3 bases and J by 1 base, with 8 bases between the two germline ends. The CDR3 spans 14 residues. CDR1 and CDR2 (germline): LNHDA, SQIVND (reference sequence). CDR3 sequence reads: CASSISTRTDTQYF. Here the CDR3 DNA reads TGTGCCAGTAGTATCTCAACACGCACAGATACGCAGTATTTT.

This sequence joins TRBV9 and TRBJ2-7, with D perhaps TRBD1 (6 bases). The CDR3 extends over 14 amino acids. Germline loops: CDR1 SGDLS, CDR2 YYNGEE. Trimming removed 0 bases from V and 4 bases from J, with 11 bases in between. The CDR3 spells CASSVVGQPYEQYF. DNA of the CDR3: TGTGCCAGCAGCGTAGTTGGACAGCCGTACGAGCAGTACTTC.

J is TRBJ1-4 and V is TRBV11-3, with 7 bases fitting TRBD1. Germline trimming cut 1 base from V and 7 bases from J; bases unmatched to any gene: 6. This CDR3 region has 15 residues. CDR1 and CDR2 from the germline V gene are SGHNT and YENEEA. The chain's CDR3 is CASSLGRDSIEKLFF. The CDR3 nucleotides read TGTGCCAGCAGCTTAGGTCGGGACAGTATTGAAAAACTGTTTTTT. Based on the CDR3 plus reference TRBV11-3 and TRBJ1-4, the full variable domain is EAGVVQSPRYKIIEKKQPVAFWCNPISGHNTLYWYLQNLGQGPELLIRYENEEAVDDSQLPKDRFSAERLKGVDSTLKIQPAELGDSAVYLCASSLGRDSIEKLFFGSGTQLSVL.

The chain is built from TRBV4-3 and TRBJ1-1; 8 positions match TRBD1. The V gene end was trimmed by 5 bases and the J gene end by 0 bases; junction bases not matched to a gene: 5. The CDR3 consists of 15 residues. Germline CDR1 and CDR2: LGHNA and YSLEER. The CDR3 sequence: CASSGTTGVNTEAFF. DNA for the CDR3: TGCGCCAGCAGCGGAACGACAGGGGTGAACACTGAAGCTTTCTTT.

The V and J genes are TRBV27 and TRBJ1-1; D not resolved. CDR3 length: 15 residues. Germline loops: CDR1 MNHEY, CDR2 SMNVEV (reference sequence). V was trimmed by 6 bases and J by 4 bases, leaving 18 bases between them. The CDR3 spells CASSPLTRGITEAFF. The DNA of the CDR3 is TGTGCCAGCAGCCCCCTAACTCGGGGAATCACTGAAGCTTTCTTT.

This chain uses TRBV28 with TRBJ2-7; TRBD1 might be the D (5 bases). Trimming took off 6 bases at V and 3 bases at J, with 9 bases between the two ends. Germline assignment: CDR1 MDHEN and CDR2 SYDVKM. The CDR3 has 12 amino acids. The chain's CDR3 is CASRLRDYEQYF. The CDR3 nucleotides read TGTGCCAGCAGGCTCAGGGACTACGAGCAGTACTTC.

The CDR3 DNA reads TGTGCCAGCAGCGTAGGGCCCGGGTTGGGAAACACCATATATTTT. It encodes CASSVGPGLGNTIYF. The chain employs TRBV9 and TRBJ1-3, with D hard to call. This CDR3 contains 15 residues. V was trimmed by 0 bases and J by 4 bases, leaving 11 bases between them. CDR1 and CDR2 (germline): SGDLS, YYNGEE.

Ten or more counts support this clone. The J gene is TRBJ1-1, the V gene TRBV6-2 or TRBV6-3; 7 bases map to TRBD1. The V and J ends lost 5 bases and 5 bases, in that order; junction bases with no gene match: 5. The germline V gene has CDR1 MNHEY and CDR2 SVGEGT. This CDR3 has 13 residues. CDR3 DNA: TGTGCCAGCAGTCCAGGGGGACTGACTGAAGCTTTCTTT. It yields the protein CASSPGGLTEAFF.